The clone carrying this T cell receptor beta chain was counted only a few times. Its antigen remains unidentified. This sample is part of a study of shared clonotypes between healthy human individuals. Study outcomes and limitations: Non-shared clonotypes were found to have lower generation probabilities than the clonotypes that were shared by all four of the sorted-subset donors.

V lost 4 bases, J lost 3 bases, and 12 bases lay in between. The CDR3 is made up of 15 amino acids. The germline CDR1 and CDR2 sequences are MGHRA and YSYEKL. Researchers divided each subset's genomic DNA evenly across several immunoSEQ plates. Repertoires were generated with immunoSEQ multiplex PCR, while TCRdb's copy carries only in-frame clones and drops some. Among hundreds of thousands of clones listed, about 90% were seen once. It was CD45RO-negative cells, positively selected for CCR7, that made up naive CD8 cells, with terminally differentiated effector memory CD45RA+ cells excluded. The sample comprised naive CD8+ T cells sorted from blood. The sequence derives from a man in his thirties or forties in good health. The J gene is TRBJ2-2, the V gene TRBV4-1, with unresolved D. CDR3 sequence (DNA): TGCGCCAGCAGCCCGAACTTCGCAGACACCGGGGAGCTGTTTTTT. Residues: CASSPNFADTGELFF.